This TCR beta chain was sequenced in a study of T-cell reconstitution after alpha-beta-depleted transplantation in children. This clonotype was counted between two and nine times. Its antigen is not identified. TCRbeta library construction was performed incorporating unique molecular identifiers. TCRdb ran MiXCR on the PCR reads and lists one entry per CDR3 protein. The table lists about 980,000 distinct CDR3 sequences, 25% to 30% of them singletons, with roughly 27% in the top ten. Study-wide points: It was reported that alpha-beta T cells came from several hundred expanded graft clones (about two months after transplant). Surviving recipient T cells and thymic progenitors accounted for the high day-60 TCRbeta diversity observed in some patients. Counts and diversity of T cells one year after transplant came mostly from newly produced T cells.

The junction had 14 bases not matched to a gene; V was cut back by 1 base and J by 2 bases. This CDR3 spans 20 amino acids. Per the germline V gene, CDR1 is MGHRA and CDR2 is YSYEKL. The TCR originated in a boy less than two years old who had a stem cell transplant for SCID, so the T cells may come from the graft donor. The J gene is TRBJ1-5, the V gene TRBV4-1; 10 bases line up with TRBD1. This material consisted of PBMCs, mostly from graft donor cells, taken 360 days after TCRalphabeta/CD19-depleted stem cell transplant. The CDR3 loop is CASSQGIGQGGFRGNQPQHF. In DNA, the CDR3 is TGCGCCAGCAGCCAAGGAATAGGACAGGGGGGATTCCGTGGCAATCAGCCCCAGCATTTT.